The sequence of this TCR beta chain was determined in a study of early T cells in non-severe SARS-CoV-2 infection. The overall study: Unsorted whole blood bulk RNA was sequenced, with unpaired chains. Study-level findings and limits: Sequences matched to VDJdb favored anti-spike CD8 responses, while private and CD4 specificities were missed.

This clonotype was detected many times. What it binds is not known. Attachment of unique molecular identifiers was made to individual cDNA molecules. TCRdb analysed the 5' RACE reads with MiXCR anew, one entry per CDR3 protein. The table includes around 67,000 distinct CDR3 sequences, about 9.9% detected once. CDR3 size: 10 residues. V dropped 5 bases and J dropped 8 bases, with 4 bases sitting between them. Germline CDR1 SEHNR, CDR2 FQNEAQ (reference sequence). The sample was whole blood. J is TRBJ2-1 and V is TRBV7-9; no clear D gene. This clonotype was obtained from an adult who was a healthcare worker with PCR-confirmed SARS-CoV-2 infection or an uninfected control (not recorded which). CDR3 nucleotide sequence: TGTGCCAGCAGCGGAGATGAGCAGTTCTTC. It is translated as CASSGDEQFF.